These 20 T cell receptor beta chains were all obtained from the same sample, sequenced in a study of T-cell reconstitution after alpha-beta-depleted transplantation in children. Unique molecular identifiers were incorporated into the prepared TCRbeta library. TCRdb reprocessed the PCR reads via MiXCR and lists one record per CDR3 protein. Of approximately 200,000 distinct CDR3 sequences listed, more than 14% are singletons. This material consisted of PBMCs from the stem cell graft donor, taken from the stem cell graft. Receptors were obtained from a human donor who donated a stem cell graft to a child with acute lymphoblastic leukemia.

This clonotype was seen many times. The chain employs TRBV6-4 and TRBJ2-3; 8 bases are shared with TRBD1. The CDR3 totals 19 residues. V trimming: 6 bases; J trimming: 2 bases; junction bases outside the gene matches: 19. Germline V CDR1 and CDR2: MRHNA, SNTAGT. CDR3 nucleotide sequence: TGTGCCAGCAGGACCCGGATCCGAGCCTCGACAGGGGACACAGATACGCAGTATTTT. Encoded protein: CASRTRIRASTGDTDTQYF.

This clonotype was recorded many times. The genes are TRBV29-1 and TRBJ2-1, with 10 bases aligning to TRBD2. With V trimmed by 4 bases and J by 2 bases, 2 bases remained unmatched. Germline CDR1 SQVTM, CDR2 ANQGSEA. The CDR3 has 14 residues. In nucleotides, the CDR3 is TGCAGCGTTGCTAGCGGGGGAACCTACAATGAGCAGTTCTTC. Residues: CSVASGGTYNEQFF.

The table lists this clonotype with many counts. This chain links TRBV20-1 with TRBJ2-6; no definite D call. This CDR3 region has 15 residues. V lost 0 bases and J lost 5, with 11 bases in between. CDR1 DFQATT and CDR2 SNEGSKA come from the germline V gene (reference sequence). In DNA, the CDR3 is TGCAGTGCTAGAGATCCCAGCGATTGGGCCAACGTCCTGACTTTC. It encodes CSARDPSDWANVLTF.

This clonotype has a count of ten or more. CDR3 bases: TGTGCCAGCAGCTCAACAGGGCTGGGCAGTCCCCGGGAAGCTTTCTTT. It codes for CASSSTGLGSPREAFF. This rearrangement joins TRBV5-5 to TRBJ1-1; perhaps TRBD1 as D (6 bases). The CDR3 is 16 amino acids. The V gene lost 3 bases and the J gene lost 8 bases, with 23 bases spanning the gap. CDR1 SGHKS and CDR2 YYEKEE come from the germline V gene (reference sequence).

The table lists this clonotype with many counts. The chain has TRBV15 and TRBJ1-1; 8 bases are a match to TRBD1. V trimming: 3 bases; J trimming: 5 bases; junction bases outside the gene matches: 8. The CDR3 sequence is 15 residues long. Germline V gene sequence: CDR1 LNHNV, CDR2 YYDKDF (reference sequence). The CDR3 nucleotides read TGTGCCACCAGCAGTGAGGGAACAGGGGGGACTGAAGCTTTCTTT. This gives the protein CATSSEGTGGTEAFF. Based on the CDR3 plus reference TRBV15 and TRBJ1-1, the full variable domain is DAMVIQNPRYQVTQFGKPVTLSCSQTLNHNVMYWYQQKSSQAPKLLFHYYDKDFNNEADTPDNFQSRRPNTSFCFLDIRSPGLGDTAMYLCATSSEGTGGTEAFFGQGTRLTVV.

This clonotype has a count of ten or more. This chain connects TRBV2 to TRBJ2-7; TRBD2 agrees at 7 bases. This CDR3 contains 15 residues. Germline trimming cut 8 bases from V and 0 bases from J; bases unmatched to any gene: 10. Germline lookup yields CDR1 SNHLY and CDR2 FYNNEI. CDR3 nucleotide sequence: TGTGCCAGCCGGAGAACTAGCGCTAGCTCCTACGAGCAGTACTTC. Protein product: CASRRTSASSYEQYF.

In regard to this clonotype: A single base separates this from a much larger clone, so it may be a read error. This rearrangement joins TRBV5-1 to TRBJ1-1; D unclear. Deletions cut 6 bases from V and 1 base from J, with 16 bases between. The CDR3 runs to 15 residues. Per germline, CDR1 SGHRS and CDR2 YFSETQ. The CDR3 here is CASTLEGRSNTEAFF. The CDR3 nucleotides read TGCGCCAGCACCCTGGAAGGGAGATCGAACACTGAAGCTTTCTTT.

This clonotype was detected many times. V is TRBV11-2 and J is TRBJ2-4; D unresolved. The CDR3 covers 14 residues. Looked up from germline, CDR1 is SGHAT and CDR2 is FQNNGV. Between the trimmed V and J ends, which lost 4 bases and 8 bases, there was a span of 15 bases. Here the CDR3 reads CASSWTRQQDIQYF. Here the CDR3 DNA reads TGTGCCAGCAGCTGGACGCGGCAGCAGGACATTCAGTACTTC.

This clonotype was recorded at least ten times. The chain recombines TRBV29-1 with TRBJ1-2; TRBD1 is a possible D gene (5 bases). CDR1 SQVTM and CDR2 ANQGSEA come from the germline V gene. Trimming removed 5 bases from V and 10 bases from J, with 11 bases in between. This CDR3 comprises 10 residues. In nucleotides, the CDR3 is TGCAGCGTTTTTCTGGGGGACTACACCTTC. It translates to CSVFLGDYTF.

This clonotype was counted many times. The chain links TRBV5-1 to TRBJ2-1; TRBD2 matches at 8 bases. This CDR3 is built from 16 residues. V dropped 4 bases and J dropped 8; count of bases not matched to a gene: 14. CDR1 and CDR2 from the germline V gene are SGHRS and YFSETQ. The CDR3: CASSLGNSGNRDEQFF. Here the CDR3 DNA reads TGCGCCAGCAGCCTAGGAAATAGCGGGAATCGCGATGAGCAGTTCTTC.

A word on this clonotype: Just one base apart from a much larger clone, this may be a read error. The rearrangement links TRBV12-3 or TRBV12-4 to TRBJ2-7; possibly TRBD1 or TRBD2 for D (6 bases each). Deletions cut 5 bases from V and 6 bases from J, with 17 bases between. CDR3 length equals 14 residues. In DNA, the CDR3 is TGTGCCAGCAGTAAAAGACTAGGGGGTTCCGAGCAGTACTTC. Translation: CASSKRLGGSEQYF.

This clonotype has just a few counts. V usage is TRBV5-5 and J usage is TRBJ1-1, with 9 positions matching TRBD1. Germline trimming cut 3 bases from V and 0 bases from J; bases unmatched to any gene: 3. This CDR3 has 15 amino acids. The V gene's germline CDR1 is SGHKS and CDR2 YYEKEE (reference sequence). As DNA, the CDR3 is TGTGCCAGCAGCTACGGACAGGGGATGAACACTGAAGCTTTCTTT. This gives the protein CASSYGQGMNTEAFF. The complete variable domain, with remaining parts taken from reference TRBV5-5 and TRBJ1-1, reads DAGVTQSPTHLIKTRGQQVTLRCSPISGHKSVSWYQQVLGQGPQFIFQYYEKEERGRGNFPDRFSARQFPNYSSELNVNALLLGDSALYLCASSYGQGMNTEAFFGQGTRLTVV.

This CDR3 reads CATSRDWDRENTEAFF. The CDR3, as DNA: TGTGCCACCAGCAGAGATTGGGACAGGGAGAACACTGAAGCTTTCTTT. V is TRBV15 and J is TRBJ1-1, with 9 positions matching TRBD1. V was pared by 0 bases and J by 1 base, with 3 bases of the junction left unmatched. Germline values: CDR1 LNHNV, CDR2 YYDKDF (reference sequence). The CDR3 covers 16 residues.

This clonotype has at least ten counts. The V gene is TRBV18, the J gene TRBJ2-1; D unclear. Trimming cost V 1 base and J 4 bases, with 2 bases left between them. This CDR3 contains 12 residues. Germline V CDR1 and CDR2: KGHSH, LQKENI. For the CDR3, the DNA is TGTGCCAGCTCACCACTGTACAATGAGCAGTTCTTC. Protein sequence: CASSPLYNEQFF.

This clonotype was seen ten or more times. V and J are TRBV12-3 or TRBV12-4 and TRBJ2-3; TRBD2 matches 7 bases. The CDR3 consists of 15 residues. V trimming: 4 bases; J trimming: 1 base; junction bases outside the gene matches: 5. The CDR3 loop is CASSSLAGRTDTQYF. CDR3 sequence (DNA): TGTGCCAGCAGTTCGTTAGCGGGCCGCACAGATACGCAGTATTTT.

This clonotype was seen ten or more times. This rearrangement joins TRBV7-9 to TRBJ2-7, with TRBD1 as a possible D gene (6 bases). CDR1 and CDR2 (germline): SEHNR, FQNEAQ (reference sequence). V was clipped by 4 bases and J by 1 base, with 11 bases between them. The CDR3 is 14 amino acids. The CDR3 nucleotides read TGTGCCAGCAGCTCGAACAGGGTTTCCTACGAGCAGTACTTC. It yields the protein CASSSNRVSYEQYF.

This clonotype was recorded at least ten times. The gene calls are TRBV4-1 and TRBJ1-2, with D possibly TRBD1 on 5 matching bases. V lost 0 bases, J lost 0 bases, and 11 bases lay in between. The CDR3 extends over 16 amino acids. Germline CDR1 MGHRA, CDR2 YSYEKL. In DNA, the CDR3 is TGCGCCAGCAGCCAAGACGGTGGGGCTTCTAACTATGGCTACACCTTC. Protein sequence: CASSQDGGASNYGYTF.

There are many counts of this clonotype. V gene TRBV5-1 combines with J gene TRBJ1-5, with 8 bases fitting TRBD1. CDR1 is SGHRS, CDR2 YFSETQ, per germline. This CDR3 has 15 residues. V shed 5 bases, J shed 3 bases, and the junction held 7 bases outside the gene matches. CDR3 nucleotide sequence: TGCGCCAGCAGAGAGGGGACAGGTTACAATCAGCCCCAGCATTTT. This codes for CASREGTGYNQPQHF.

The V gene is TRBV7-9, the J gene TRBJ1-5; tentatively, D is TRBD1 (6 bases). Trimming cost V 8 bases and J 0 bases, with 17 bases left between them. Germline loops: CDR1 SEHNR, CDR2 FQNEAQ (reference sequence). CDR3 length equals 16 residues. DNA for the CDR3: TGTGCCAGCGCCACTATGGACAGAAATAGCAATCAGCCCCAGCATTTT. Protein: CASATMDRNSNQPQHF.

In its sample, this clonotype was seen many times. The chain has TRBV12-3 or TRBV12-4 and TRBJ2-1; maybe TRBD1 (6 bases). The CDR3 length is 12 residues. V lost 4 bases to trimming and J lost 7 bases, with 8 bases between them. The CDR3 sequence: CASSSGTNEQFF. The CDR3 nucleotides are TGTGCCAGCAGTTCCGGGACAAATGAGCAGTTCTTC.